This T cell receptor (beta chain) originates from a study of blood T cell repertoires in COVID-19. The wider study: Nucleic acid was either cDNA or gDNA, and it came from T cells, B-cell-depleted T cells, or PBMCs.

Concerning this clone: This same CDR3 is encoded by further DNA sequences in the sample.

The V and J ends lost 0 bases and 3 bases respectively, with 6 bases between them. The CDR3 has 13 residues. The germline gives CDR1 SGDLS, CDR2 YYNGEE. TCRdb keeps only in-frame clones here, not all; method: immunoSEQ multiplex PCR. Of hundreds of thousands of clones listed, approximately 82% are singletons. The sequence came from a man between 40 and 49 years old who had been exposed to COVID-19. V and J are TRBV9 and TRBJ2-5; D possibly corresponds to TRBD1 (5 bases). What was sequenced was PBMCs or T cells enriched from blood (not recorded which). The CDR3 spells CASSVGGEETQYF. The CDR3 DNA is TGTGCCAGCAGCGTAGGGGGCGAAGAGACCCAGTACTTC.